This T cell receptor (beta chain) was documented in a study of OX40 agonist ivuxolimab in advanced cancers. Assay: immunoSEQ multiplex PCR; the TCRdb copy retains only in-frame clones and omits some. This table holds around 20,000 clones, approximately 80% found once. Germline V gene lookup returns CDR1 MGHDK and CDR2 SYGVNS. The ends were cut back, 1 base at V and 5 bases at J, with 18 bases in the middle. The CDR3 loop spans 16 amino acids. This clone turned up a few times. The receptor comes from an adult with an advanced solid tumor such as melanoma, head and neck, liver or kidney cancer. The J gene is TRBJ2-7, the V gene TRBV25-1, with no clear D. The sequences come from CD4+ or CD8+ T cells sorted from blood, collected in a trial of the OX40 agonist ivuxolimab. CDR3 nucleotides: TGTGCCAGCAGTGAATGGCCGGGTACGGAAGATAACGAGCAGTACTTC. Translating it yields CASSEWPGTEDNEQYF.